Below, 14 T cell receptor beta chains from the same sample are listed, as sequenced in a study of blood T cell repertoires in COVID-19. TCRdb keeps only in-frame clones here, not all; method: immunoSEQ multiplex PCR. The table has approximately 170,000 clones, 65% to 85% seen once. The sequenced sample was peripheral blood. The receptors come from a woman in her 70s who had recovered from COVID-19.

This sequence joins TRBV13 and TRBJ2-7, with D uncertain. V shed 5 bases and J shed 3 bases, with 11 bases lying between them. The CDR3 covers 13 residues. Germline CDR1 is PRHDT and CDR2 is FYEKMQ (reference sequence). DNA of the CDR3: TGTGCCAGCAGCCCTCGGGTCGACTACGAGCAGTACTTC. Translating gives CASSPRVDYEQYF. The variable domain in full, with the rest retrieved from reference TRBV13 and TRBJ2-7, is AAGVIQSPRHLIKEKRETATLKCYPIPRHDTVYWYQQGPGQDPQFLISFYEKMQSDKGSIPDRFSAQQFSDYHSELNMSSLELGDSALYFCASSPRVDYEQYFGPGTRLTVT.

The V and J genes are TRBV20-1 and TRBJ1-2; 8 nucleotides line up with TRBD1. CDR1 is DFQATT, CDR2 SNEGSKA, per germline (reference sequence). The CDR3 runs to 11 residues. The CDR3 here is CNPTGEGGYTF. The CDR3 nucleotides are TGCAACCCGACAGGGGAAGGTGGCTACACCTTC.

This sequence joins TRBV6-2 or TRBV6-3 and TRBJ2-1; D may be TRBD1 (5 bases). Between the trimmed V and J ends, which lost 0 bases and 5 bases, there was a span of 14 bases. Germline V gene data show CDR1 as MNHEY and CDR2 as SVGEGT. This CDR3 contains 16 residues. CDR3 DNA sequence: TGTGCCAGCAGTTACTCGACAGCCTACGGGCACAATGAGCAGTTCTTC. The encoded protein is CASSYSTAYGHNEQFF.

This chain links TRBV5-6 with TRBJ1-6, with D maybe TRBD1 (5 bases). Trimming left V 4 bases short and J 10 bases short, with 15 bases between. The CDR3 loop spans 14 amino acids. The germline gives CDR1 SGHDT, CDR2 YYEEEE. The CDR3 region is CASSPGPAGSPLHF. The CDR3 DNA reads as TGTGCCAGCAGCCCGGGGCCAGCGGGGTCACCCCTCCACTTT.

J is TRBJ1-5 and V is TRBV6-2 or TRBV6-3; D gene ambiguous. Germline loops: CDR1 MNHEY, CDR2 SVGEGT. This CDR3 is 13 amino acids long. The V gene lost 6 bases and the J gene lost 7 bases, with 13 bases spanning the gap. CDR3 sequence reads: CASSQERGQPQHF. The CDR3, as DNA: TGTGCCAGCAGCCAAGAACGAGGCCAGCCCCAGCATTTT.

The chain has TRBV4-1 and TRBJ2-3, with TRBD1 as a possible D gene (5 bases). Germline V lookup: CDR1 MGHRA, CDR2 YSYEKL. Trimming left V 3 bases short and J 6 bases short, with 16 bases between. CDR3 length equals 15 residues. Here the CDR3 DNA reads TGCGCCAGCAGCCAGGCCCCCGCAGGGCTGGATACGCAGTATTTT. Amino acid sequence: CASSQAPAGLDTQYF.

A word on this clone: Within the sample, other DNA sequences also encode this same CDR3. The chain carries TRBV6-6 and TRBJ1-5; D gene uncertain. The CDR3 sequence is 12 residues long. V dropped 7 bases and J dropped 2 bases, with 6 bases sitting between them. The germline V gene has CDR1 MNHNY and CDR2 SVGAGI (reference sequence). The CDR3 DNA reads TGTGCCAGCACGAGGGGCAATCAGCCCCAGCATTTT. Translated: CASTRGNQPQHF.

V is TRBV5-1 and J is TRBJ1-1; D gene unclear. This CDR3 is 14 amino acids long. Germline CDR1 and CDR2: SGHRS and YFSETQ. V lost 4 bases, J lost 2 bases, and 12 bases lay in between. CDR3 residues: CASSTVPGNTEAFF. The CDR3 DNA is TGCGCCAGCAGCACTGTCCCGGGAAACACTGAAGCTTTCTTT.

The V and J genes are TRBV5-4 and TRBJ1-2, with D tentatively TRBD1 (6 bases). V shed 3 bases and J shed 7 bases, with 19 bases lying between them. Per germline, CDR1 SGHNT and CDR2 YYREEE (reference sequence). CDR3 length equals 15 residues. CDR3 loop: CASSSGTQGRPGYTF. DNA for the CDR3: TGTGCCAGCAGCTCTGGGACACAAGGGCGCCCTGGCTACACCTTC.

This clone was counted at least ten times. The V gene is TRBV4-2, the J gene TRBJ2-7, with D unresolved. Germline CDR1 LGHNA, CDR2 YNFKEQ. CDR3 length: 17 residues. With 0 bases removed from V and 0 bases from J, the gap between germline ends came to 15 bases. For the CDR3, the DNA is TGTGCCAGCAGCCAAGATGGTGGCGGAAGGAGCTCCTACGAGCAGTACTTC. Its protein product is CASSQDGGGRSSYEQYF.

This clone was recorded once. This chain uses TRBV5-4 with TRBJ1-5, with D perhaps TRBD1 (5 bases). CDR3 size: 13 residues. Germline V CDR1 and CDR2: SGHNT, YYREEE (reference sequence). Between the trimmed V and J ends, which lost 4 bases and 7 bases, there was a span of 12 bases. CDR3 sequence reads: CASSPGVRQPQHF. In DNA form, the CDR3 reads TGTGCCAGCAGCCCGGGGGTGAGGCAGCCCCAGCATTTT.

In DNA, the CDR3 is TGTGCTAGTGGTTTGCCCCGGACAGCGACCTATGAGCAGTTCTTC. Translation: CASGLPRTATYEQFF. The V call is TRBV12-5, the J call TRBJ2-1, with D perhaps TRBD1 (6 bases). V was trimmed by 2 bases and J by 8 bases, leaving 16 bases between them. This CDR3 is 15 amino acids long. The germline V gene has CDR1 LGHNT and CDR2 FRNRAP.

The chain is built from TRBV6-5 and TRBJ2-3; tentatively, D is TRBD1 (5 bases). CDR3 length: 14 amino acids. The germline V gene has CDR1 MNHEY and CDR2 SVGAGI. Trimming shortened V by 4 bases and J by 0 bases, and 8 bases separated the two germline ends. The CDR3 is CASSSGASTDTQYF. CDR3 sequence (DNA): TGTGCCAGCAGTTCTGGGGCTAGCACAGATACGCAGTATTTT.

The CDR3 DNA sequence: TGTGCCAGCAGTTTATGGCCCGGGGATGAGCAGTTCTTC. This encodes CASSLWPGDEQFF. This chain connects TRBV27 to TRBJ2-1, with D possibly being TRBD2 (5 bases). The CDR3 is made up of 13 amino acids. V was clipped by 1 base and J by 8 bases, with 9 bases between them. Germline assignment: CDR1 MNHEY and CDR2 SMNVEV (reference sequence).